The 19 T cell receptor beta chains below were found in one sample sequenced in a study of beta chain features in type 1 diabetes. What was sequenced were expressed TCRB transcripts, since all of the isolated RNA had been reverse transcribed. Generated by immunoSEQ multiplex PCR, the TCRdb table keeps only in-frame clones and is missing some. The sample lists 600,000 to 700,000 clones, roughly 13% occurring once. Overall study results and limits: TCRB CDR3 length was moderately but significantly reduced in all four CD4+ subsets of Type 1 diabetes patients.

Their target antigens are unknown. The source material was naive CD4+ T cells from blood. Every receptor here comes from a man aged 18 to 35 with type 1 diabetes.

Only a few counts were recorded for this clone. The gene calls are TRBV6-5 and TRBJ2-1; D not resolved. Trimming took off 6 bases at V and 9 bases at J, with 15 bases between the two ends. Germline values: CDR1 MNHEY, CDR2 SVGAGI. This CDR3 spans 13 amino acids. CDR3 in DNA: TGTGCCAGCAGCCTAGTCGGCGGCACTGAGCAGTTCTTC. It codes for CASSLVGGTEQFF.

V and J are TRBV5-1 and TRBJ2-6; 11 bases agree with TRBD1. V lost 5 bases and J lost 4; bases outside the gene matches: 14. The CDR3 is 19 amino acids. Germline loops: CDR1 SGHRS, CDR2 YFSETQ. The CDR3 spells CASSYPGQGALGGANVLTF. CDR3 DNA sequence: TGCGCCAGCAGTTACCCCGGACAGGGGGCTCTAGGAGGGGCCAACGTCCTGACTTTC. Drawing the rest from reference TRBV5-1 and TRBJ2-6, the complete variable domain is KAGVTQTPRYLIKTRGQQVTLSCSPISGHRSVSWYQQTPGQGLQFLFEYFSETQRNKGNFPGRFSGRQFSNSRSEMNVSTLELGDSALYLCASSYPGQGALGGANVLTFGAGSRLTVL.

The chain employs TRBV19 and TRBJ1-6, with D unclear. The V gene lost 3 bases and the J gene lost 8 bases, with 8 bases spanning the gap. The V gene's germline CDR1 is LNHDA and CDR2 SQIVND (reference sequence). This CDR3 comprises 13 residues. The CDR3 sequence: CASSMDPYSPLHF. CDR3 in DNA: TGTGCCAGTAGTATGGACCCCTATTCACCCCTCCACTTT.

A note on this clone: This CDR3 is also generated by other DNA sequences in the sample. The CDR3 region is CATSRDRGADTQYF. In nucleotides, the CDR3 is TGTGCCACCAGCAGGGACAGGGGAGCAGATACGCAGTATTTT. The V call is TRBV15, the J call TRBJ2-3, with 9 positions matching TRBD1. The CDR3 spans 14 residues. Germline CDR1 and CDR2: LNHNV and YYDKDF (reference sequence). J gave up 4 bases and V 3 bases, and 2 bases lay outside the gene matches.

This clone was observed a handful of times. This chain uses TRBV4-1 with TRBJ1-1, with no clear D. CDR3 size: 15 residues. In germline, CDR1 is MGHRA, CDR2 YSYEKL. V lost 0 bases to trimming and J lost 5 bases, with 13 bases between them. CDR3 residues: CASSQDLGIGTEAFF. DNA of the CDR3: TGCGCCAGCAGCCAAGATCTCGGGATCGGGACTGAAGCTTTCTTT.

The table lists this clone with a few counts. The genes are TRBV4-1 and TRBJ2-7, with TRBD1 matching over 8 bases. The CDR3 is made up of 14 amino acids. The germline CDR1 and CDR2 sequences are MGHRA and YSYEKL. Losses at the gene ends were 0 bases for V and 3 bases for J; bases not matched to a gene: 1. CDR3 DNA sequence: TGCGCCAGCAGCCAAGAGGGACAGGACTACGAGCAGTACTTC. Protein: CASSQEGQDYEQYF.

The CDR3, as DNA: TGTGCCAGCTCACCCTCGGACCCCCTGGGCAATGAGCAGTTCTTC. It specifies CASSPSDPLGNEQFF. The chain is built from TRBV18 and TRBJ2-1, with D uncertain. The germline V gene encodes CDR1 KGHSH and CDR2 LQKENI. The germline V and J ends were trimmed by 3 bases and 6 bases, with 15 bases remaining between them. The CDR3 consists of 15 residues.

In this sample, this clone turned up a few times. V gene TRBV30 combines with J gene TRBJ1-2, with D unclear. CDR3 length: 13 amino acids. CDR1 and CDR2 from the germline V gene are GTSNPN and SVGIG (reference sequence). Trimming shortened V by 2 bases and J by 7 bases, and 14 bases separated the two germline ends. The CDR3: CAWSWQDELGYTF. For the CDR3, the DNA is TGTGCCTGGAGTTGGCAGGACGAACTTGGCTACACCTTC.

This clone was detected a few times. V is TRBV14 and J is TRBJ1-3, with D perhaps TRBD1 (5 bases). Trimming removed 4 bases from V and 6 bases from J, with 10 bases in between. This CDR3 is 13 amino acids long. The germline CDR1 and CDR2 sequences are SGHDN and FVKESK. Here the CDR3 reads CASSRGGVNTIYF. DNA of the CDR3: TGTGCCAGCAGCCGTGGAGGGGTAAACACCATATATTTT.

In its sample, this clone was seen a few times. The rearrangement uses TRBV7-2 and TRBJ1-2; D gene ambiguous. This CDR3 has 14 amino acids. Germline V gene lookup returns CDR1 SGHTA and CDR2 FQGNSA. Trimming cost V 2 bases and J 5 bases, with 12 bases left between them. This CDR3 is CASSLLVATYGYTF. For the CDR3, the DNA is TGTGCCAGCAGCTTACTCGTGGCTACTTATGGCTACACCTTC.

The chain is built from TRBV20-1 and TRBJ2-7, with a tentative D call TRBD2 (6 bases). This CDR3 region has 11 residues. V was pared by 2 bases and J by 7 bases, with 9 bases between. CDR1 is DFQATT and CDR2 is SNEGSKA in the germline V gene (reference sequence). In DNA, the CDR3 is TGCAGTGCTAGACGGGGGTTTGAGCAGTACTTC. Its translation is CSARRGFEQYF.

Only a few counts were recorded for this clone. Distinct nucleotide sequences in the sample also encode this CDR3. The rearrangement uses TRBV14 and TRBJ2-3; D is unclear. Looked up from germline, CDR1 is SGHDN and CDR2 is FVKESK. V was cut by 1 base and J by 4 bases, with 3 bases left in between. This CDR3 is built from 12 residues. CDR3 DNA: TGTGCCAGCAGCCAAGTACCAGATACGCAGTATTTT. It encodes CASSQVPDTQYF.

V gene TRBV6-6 combines with J gene TRBJ1-5; D unclear. CDR1 and CDR2 from the germline V gene are MNHNY and SVGAGI (reference sequence). CDR3 size: 15 residues. The V end lost 8 bases, the J end lost 5 bases, and 19 bases lay between the germline ends. CDR3 protein: CASELTGPRDQPQHF. CDR3 nucleotide sequence: TGTGCCAGCGAACTCACCGGGCCTCGCGATCAGCCCCAGCATTTT.

This chain uses TRBV6-5 with TRBJ1-5; D gene ambiguous. The germline V gene has CDR1 MNHEY and CDR2 SVGAGI. Trimming pared 2 bases from V and 0 bases from J, leaving 5 bases between. This CDR3 spans 14 amino acids. The CDR3 loop is CASSYAYSNQPQHF. Here the CDR3 DNA reads TGTGCCAGCAGTTACGCCTATAGCAATCAGCCCCAGCATTTT.

The chain is built from TRBV7-9 and TRBJ2-5; 9 bases align to TRBD1. This CDR3 region has 16 residues. V dropped 7 bases and J dropped 5; count of bases not matched to a gene: 14. Germline CDR1 SEHNR, CDR2 FQNEAQ (reference sequence). CDR3 coding DNA: TGTGCCAGCAACCCCGGACAGGGGAGTTTAGGGGAGACCCAGTACTTC. This translates into CASNPGQGSLGETQYF.

The sample holds a few counts of this clone. The chain joins TRBV7-2 to TRBJ2-3, with 7 bases that match TRBD2. The CDR3 runs 15 residues. The junction had 10 bases not matched to a gene; V was cut back by 3 bases and J by 7 bases. CDR1 SGHTA and CDR2 FQGNSA come from the germline V gene. The DNA of the CDR3 is TGTGCCAGCAGCTTCAACTCTGGGGGAGGGTATACGCAGTATTTT. Translated, it gives CASSFNSGGGYTQYF.

The CDR3 region is CSGLGQPNTEAFF. The CDR3 nucleotides are TGCAGCGGCCTCGGACAGCCTAACACTGAAGCTTTCTTT. The gene calls are TRBV29-1 and TRBJ1-1; possible D gene TRBD1, 6 bases. The CDR3 spans 13 residues. CDR1 is SQVTM and CDR2 is ANQGSEA in the germline V gene. V was pared by 7 bases and J by 2 bases, with 14 bases between.

This clone was seen only a few times. The gene calls are TRBV7-2 and TRBJ2-4, with a possible D match to TRBD1 (5 bases). This CDR3 has 13 amino acids. The germline gives CDR1 SGHTA, CDR2 FQGNSA. V lost 5 bases, J lost 10 bases, and 15 bases lay in between. The CDR3 nucleotides are TGTGCCAGCAGCGATCAGGGATTTCGGATTCAGTACTTC. Amino acids: CASSDQGFRIQYF.

In this sample, this clone turned up a few times. The chain combines TRBV7-9 with TRBJ1-2; D is perhaps TRBD1 (5 bases). The CDR3 consists of 13 residues. CDR1 SEHNR and CDR2 FQNEAQ come from the germline V gene (reference sequence). With 5 bases removed from V and 7 bases from J, the gap between germline ends came to 14 bases. As DNA, the CDR3 is TGTGCCAGCAGCCCATCAGAGGGGCCTGGCTACACCTTC. It is translated as CASSPSEGPGYTF.